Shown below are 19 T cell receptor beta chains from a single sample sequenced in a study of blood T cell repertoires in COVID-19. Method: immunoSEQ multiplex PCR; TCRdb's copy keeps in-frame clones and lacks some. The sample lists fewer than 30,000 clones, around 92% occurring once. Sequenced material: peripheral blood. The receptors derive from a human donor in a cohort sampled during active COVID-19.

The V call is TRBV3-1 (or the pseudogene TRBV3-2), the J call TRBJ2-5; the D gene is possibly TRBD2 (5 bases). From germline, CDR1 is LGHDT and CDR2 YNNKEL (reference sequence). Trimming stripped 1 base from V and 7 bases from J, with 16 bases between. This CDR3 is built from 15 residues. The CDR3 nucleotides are TGTGCCAGCAGCCAAGGAGCCCTTCAAGGAGGGACCCAGTACTTC. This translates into CASSQGALQGGTQYF.

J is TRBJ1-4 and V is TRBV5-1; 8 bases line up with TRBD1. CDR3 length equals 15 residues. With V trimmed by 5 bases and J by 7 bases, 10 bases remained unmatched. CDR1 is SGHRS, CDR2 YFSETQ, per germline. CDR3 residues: CASSQRQGSGEKLFF. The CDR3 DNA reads TGCGCCAGCAGTCAACGACAGGGGTCCGGTGAAAAACTGTTTTTT. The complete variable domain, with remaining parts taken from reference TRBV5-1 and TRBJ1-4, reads KAGVTQTPRYLIKTRGQQVTLSCSPISGHRSVSWYQQTPGQGLQFLFEYFSETQRNKGNFPGRFSGRQFSNSRSEMNVSTLELGDSALYLCASSQRQGSGEKLFFGSGTQLSVL.

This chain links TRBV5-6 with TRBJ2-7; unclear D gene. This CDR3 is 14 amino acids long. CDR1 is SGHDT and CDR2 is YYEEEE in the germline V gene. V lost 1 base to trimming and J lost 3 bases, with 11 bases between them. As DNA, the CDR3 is TGTGCCAGCAGCTTGTCCGGTCGGTACTACGAGCAGTACGTC. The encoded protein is CASSLSGRYYEQYV.

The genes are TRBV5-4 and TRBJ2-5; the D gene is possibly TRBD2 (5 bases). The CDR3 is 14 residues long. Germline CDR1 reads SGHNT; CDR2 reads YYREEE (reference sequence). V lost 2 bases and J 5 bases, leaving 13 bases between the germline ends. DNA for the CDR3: TGTGCCAGCAGCTTCCCAGGAGGCTACGAGACCCAGTACTTC. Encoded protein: CASSFPGGYETQYF.

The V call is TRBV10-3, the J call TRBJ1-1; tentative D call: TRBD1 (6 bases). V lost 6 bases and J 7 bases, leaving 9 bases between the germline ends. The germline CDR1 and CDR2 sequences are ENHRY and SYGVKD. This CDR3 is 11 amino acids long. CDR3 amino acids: CAISQDSEAFF. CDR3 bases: TGTGCCATCAGCCAGGACAGTGAAGCTTTCTTT.

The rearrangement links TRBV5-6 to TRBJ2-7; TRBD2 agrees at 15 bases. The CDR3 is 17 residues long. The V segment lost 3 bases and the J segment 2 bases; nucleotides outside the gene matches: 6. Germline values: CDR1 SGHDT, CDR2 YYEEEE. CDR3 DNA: TGTGCCAGCAGCTGGGGGACTAGCGGGGGGCTAACCTACGAGCAGTACTTC. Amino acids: CASSWGTSGGLTYEQYF.

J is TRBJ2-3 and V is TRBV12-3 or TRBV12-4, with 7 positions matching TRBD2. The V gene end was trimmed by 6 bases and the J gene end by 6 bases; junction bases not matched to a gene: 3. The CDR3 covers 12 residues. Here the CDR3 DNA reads TGTGCCAGCAGCTCCGGGGGGGATACGCAGTATTTT. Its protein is CASSSGGDTQYF.

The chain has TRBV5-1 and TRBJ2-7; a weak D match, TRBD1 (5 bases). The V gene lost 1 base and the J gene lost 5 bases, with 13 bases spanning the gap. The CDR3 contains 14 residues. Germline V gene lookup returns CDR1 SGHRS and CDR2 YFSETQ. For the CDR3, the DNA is TGCGCCAGCAGCTTGTTAGGGGTTCCCCACGAGCAGTACGTC. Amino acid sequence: CASSLLGVPHEQYV.

The CDR3 protein is CASSGGQVYEQYV. CDR3 DNA: TGCGCCAGCAGCGGCGGACAGGTCTACGAGCAGTACGTC. V and J are TRBV5-1 and TRBJ2-7, with 7 bases lining up with TRBD1. V lost 4 bases and J lost 3; bases outside the gene matches: 4. The CDR3 length is 13 residues. From germline, CDR1 is SGHRS and CDR2 YFSETQ.

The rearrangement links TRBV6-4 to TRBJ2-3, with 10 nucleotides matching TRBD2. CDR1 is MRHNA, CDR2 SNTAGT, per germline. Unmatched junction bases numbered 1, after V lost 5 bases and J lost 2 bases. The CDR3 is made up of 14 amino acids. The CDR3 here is CASSSGGATDTQYF. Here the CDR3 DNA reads TGTGCCAGCAGTAGCGGGGGGGCCACAGATACGCAGTATTTT.

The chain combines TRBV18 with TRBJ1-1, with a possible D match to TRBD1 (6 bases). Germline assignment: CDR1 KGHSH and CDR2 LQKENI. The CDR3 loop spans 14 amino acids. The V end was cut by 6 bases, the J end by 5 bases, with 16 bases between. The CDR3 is CASSSGAGETEAFF. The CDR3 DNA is TGTGCCAGCTCGAGCGGGGCAGGGGAGACTGAAGCTTTCTTT. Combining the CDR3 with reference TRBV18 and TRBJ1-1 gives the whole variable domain NAGVMQNPRHLVRRRGQEARLRCSPMKGHSHVYWYRQLPEEGLKFMVYLQKENIIDESGMPKERFSAEFPKEGPSILRIQQVVRGDSAAYFCASSSGAGETEAFFGQGTRLTVV.

CDR3 in amino acids: CASRPTATNEKLFF. CDR3 bases: TGTGCCAGCAGGCCGACAGCAACTAATGAAAAACTGTTTTTT. The rearrangement joins TRBV6-5 to TRBJ1-4, with D tentatively TRBD1 (5 bases). Germline V gene sequence: CDR1 MNHEY, CDR2 SVGAGI. The germline V and J ends were trimmed by 6 bases and 0 bases, with 8 bases remaining between them. There are 14 residues in the CDR3.

This CDR3 is CASSLDRPSYNEQFF. The CDR3 bases are TGTGCCAGCAGTTTAGACAGGCCTTCCTACAATGAGCAGTTCTTC. V is TRBV27 and J is TRBJ2-1, with D possibly being TRBD1 (6 bases). Trimming pared 2 bases from V and 1 base from J, leaving 9 bases between. Germline CDR1 reads MNHEY; CDR2 reads SMNVEV (reference sequence). The CDR3 runs to 15 residues.

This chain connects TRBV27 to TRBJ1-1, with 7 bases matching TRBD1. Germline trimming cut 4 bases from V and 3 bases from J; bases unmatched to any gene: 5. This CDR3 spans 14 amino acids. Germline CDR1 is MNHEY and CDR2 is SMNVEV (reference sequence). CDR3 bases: TGTGCCAGCAGTTCCCCGACAGGGTACACTGAAGCTTTCTTT. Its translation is CASSSPTGYTEAFF.

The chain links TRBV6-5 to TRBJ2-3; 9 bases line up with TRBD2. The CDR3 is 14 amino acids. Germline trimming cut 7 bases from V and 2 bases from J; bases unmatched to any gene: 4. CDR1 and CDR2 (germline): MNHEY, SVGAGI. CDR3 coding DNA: TGTGCCAGCACTCCGGGACTAGCCACAGATACGCAGTATTTT. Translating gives CASTPGLATDTQYF.

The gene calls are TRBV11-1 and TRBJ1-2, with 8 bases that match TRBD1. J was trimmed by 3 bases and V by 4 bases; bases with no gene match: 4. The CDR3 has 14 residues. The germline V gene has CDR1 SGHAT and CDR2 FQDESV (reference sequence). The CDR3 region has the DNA TGTGCCAGCAGCTCAGGACAGGGTGACTATGGCTACACCTTC. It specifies CASSSGQGDYGYTF.

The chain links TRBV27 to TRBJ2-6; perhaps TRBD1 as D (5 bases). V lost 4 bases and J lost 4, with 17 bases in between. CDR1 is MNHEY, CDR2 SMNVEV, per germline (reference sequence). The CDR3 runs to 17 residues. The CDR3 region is CASSSSTKGSGANVLTF. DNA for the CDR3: TGTGCCAGCAGTTCCTCAACTAAGGGGTCAGGGGCCAACGTCCTGACTTTC.

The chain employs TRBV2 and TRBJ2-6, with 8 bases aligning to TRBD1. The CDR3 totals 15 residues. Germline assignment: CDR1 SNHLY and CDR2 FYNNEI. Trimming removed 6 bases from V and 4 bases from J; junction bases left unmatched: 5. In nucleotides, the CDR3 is TGTGCCAGCAGCCCGACAGGGGCGGGGGCCAACGTCCTGACTTTC. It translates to CASSPTGAGANVLTF.

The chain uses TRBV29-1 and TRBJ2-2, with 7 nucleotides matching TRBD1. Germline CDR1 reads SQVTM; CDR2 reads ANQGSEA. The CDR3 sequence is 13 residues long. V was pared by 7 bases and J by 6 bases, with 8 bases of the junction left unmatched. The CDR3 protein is CSGRGQAAGELFF. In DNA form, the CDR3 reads TGCAGCGGTAGGGGGCAAGCTGCCGGGGAGCTGTTTTTT.